The sequence of this T cell receptor (beta chain) was determined in a study of yellow fever vaccine responses in identical twins (dated by TCRdb to the late 2010s). Regarding the complete study: In identical twins, the study followed T cell clones that responded to the vaccine with precision.

Study-level results and caveats: According to the authors, the vaccine-induced T cell response in identical twins seemed to be partly convergent and partly specific to each individual.

Libraries were constructed by RT-PCR. TCRdb shows the sequencer as Illumina HiSeq 2500. The public reads were quality trimmed at Q25 with fastp and then assembled into clones with MiXCR by TCRdb, keeping productive beta chains. Duplicate CDR3 protein sequences are folded into a single record with the most common DNA and genes. This sample is represented by 14,000 or so distinct CDR3 sequences; approximately 84% of them were singletons. The ten largest clonotypes hold 0.65% to 0.7% of the sample. With regard to this clonotype: The clone's antigen remains unknown. Qualities for individual bases were not recorded, and no much larger clone is one base off.

V drops 5 bases and J drops 2 bases, leaving 15 bases in between. The germline V gene gives CDR1 as SGHNT and CDR2 as YENEEA. Taken from cysteine to phenylalanine, the CDR3 has 15 residues. Of the read, only the CDR3 DNA is kept; its 45 bases are in frame from base 1. The starting material was T cells from blood (PBMCs), unsorted or a sorted subset (not recorded which), obtained before or after yellow fever vaccination (not recorded which). The rearranged segments are TRBV11-3 and TRBJ1-2; no D gene can be assigned with confidence. This TCR came from a young woman who received the yellow fever vaccine. Donor details come from another sample of the same person, matched by shared clones. The CDR3 here reads CASSPRAHTNYGYTF. The sequenced DNA: TGTGCCAGCAGCCCTAGGGCACACACAAACTATGGCTACACCTTC.